This T cell receptor beta chain was documented in a study of CD8+ T cells in alopecia areata. Study context: Treated patients were given 5 to 10 mg oral tofacitinib twice daily. Treated patients were scored for severity by percent of scalp affected. A 6-month off-drug phase came after tofacitinib, which had lasted 6 to 18 months. Findings of the study overall: Amid tofacitinib therapy, many expanded lesional clones stayed present in scalp and blood.

Extracted RNA was reverse transcribed, and the resulting cDNA served as sequencing template. Method: immunoSEQ multiplex PCR; TCRdb's copy keeps in-frame clones and lacks some. This table has some 200,000 clones, 50% to 70% appearing once. Germline lookup yields CDR1 SQVTM and CDR2 ANQGSEA. CDR3 length equals 12 residues. In the case of this clone: Antigen specificity is unknown.

Treatment described: oral pan-JAK inhibitor, 5-10 mg twice daily. The genes are TRBV29-1 and TRBJ2-4, with 7 positions matching TRBD2. This TCR derives from a human donor with alopecia areata. The source was CD4+ T cells sorted from blood, collected at week 4, from a patient treated with tofacitinib. In nucleotides, the CDR3 is TGCAGGACGCGGGGGGCCAAAAACATTCAGTACTTC. This codes for CRTRGAKNIQYF.